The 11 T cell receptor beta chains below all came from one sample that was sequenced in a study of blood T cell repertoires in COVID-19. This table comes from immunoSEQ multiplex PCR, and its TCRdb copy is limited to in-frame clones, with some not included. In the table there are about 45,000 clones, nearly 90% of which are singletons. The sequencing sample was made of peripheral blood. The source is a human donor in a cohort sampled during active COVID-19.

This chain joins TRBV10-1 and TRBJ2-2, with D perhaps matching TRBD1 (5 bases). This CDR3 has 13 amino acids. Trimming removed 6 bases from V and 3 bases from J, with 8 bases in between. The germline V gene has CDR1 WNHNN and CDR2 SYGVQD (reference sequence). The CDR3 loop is CASRRGYTGELFF. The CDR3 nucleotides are TGCGCCAGCAGAAGGGGCTACACCGGGGAGCTGTTTTTT.

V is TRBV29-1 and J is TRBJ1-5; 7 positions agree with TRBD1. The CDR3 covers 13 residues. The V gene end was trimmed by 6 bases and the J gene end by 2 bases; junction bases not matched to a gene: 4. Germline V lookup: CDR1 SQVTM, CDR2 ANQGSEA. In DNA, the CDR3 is TGCAGCGTAGTCGGGACAGGCAATCAGCCCCAGCATTTT. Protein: CSVVGTGNQPQHF.

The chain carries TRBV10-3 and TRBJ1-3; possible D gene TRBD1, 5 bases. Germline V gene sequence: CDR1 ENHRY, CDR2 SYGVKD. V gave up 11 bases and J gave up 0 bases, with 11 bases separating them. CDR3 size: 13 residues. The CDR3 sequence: CASSQGSGNTIYF. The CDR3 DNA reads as TGTGCCTCCTCCCAGGGCTCTGGAAACACCATATATTTT.

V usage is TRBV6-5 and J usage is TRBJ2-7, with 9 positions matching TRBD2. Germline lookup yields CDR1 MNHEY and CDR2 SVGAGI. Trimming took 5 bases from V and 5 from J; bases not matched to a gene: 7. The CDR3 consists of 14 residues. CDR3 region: CASSPAGGPDEQYF. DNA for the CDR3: TGTGCCAGCAGTCCTGCGGGGGGGCCAGACGAGCAGTACTTC.

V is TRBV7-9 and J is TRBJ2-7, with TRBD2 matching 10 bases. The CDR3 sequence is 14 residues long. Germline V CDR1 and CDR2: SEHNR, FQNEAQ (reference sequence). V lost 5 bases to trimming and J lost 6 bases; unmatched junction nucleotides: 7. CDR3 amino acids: CASSIPGLASEQYF. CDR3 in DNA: TGTGCCAGCAGCATTCCGGGACTAGCGTCCGAGCAGTACTTC.

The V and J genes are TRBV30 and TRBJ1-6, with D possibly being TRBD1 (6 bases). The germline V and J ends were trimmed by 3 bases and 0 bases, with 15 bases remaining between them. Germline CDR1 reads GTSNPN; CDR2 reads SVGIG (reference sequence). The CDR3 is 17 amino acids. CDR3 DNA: TGTGCCTGGAGGGGGCTCAGGGGTGGCTCCTATAATTCACCCCTCCACTTT. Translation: CAWRGLRGGSYNSPLHF.

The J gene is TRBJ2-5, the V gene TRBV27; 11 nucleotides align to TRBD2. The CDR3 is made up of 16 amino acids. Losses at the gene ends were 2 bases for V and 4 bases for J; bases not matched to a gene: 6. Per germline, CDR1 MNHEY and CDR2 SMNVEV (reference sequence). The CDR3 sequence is CASSLAWTSGLETQYF. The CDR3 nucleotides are TGTGCCAGCAGTTTAGCCTGGACTAGCGGGCTAGAGACCCAGTACTTC.

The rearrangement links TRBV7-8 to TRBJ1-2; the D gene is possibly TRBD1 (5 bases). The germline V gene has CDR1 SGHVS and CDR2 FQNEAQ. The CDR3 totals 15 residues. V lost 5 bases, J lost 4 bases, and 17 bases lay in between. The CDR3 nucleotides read TGTGCCAGCAGCCCCCGGCCCAGGGATACCTATGGCTACACCTTC. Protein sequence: CASSPRPRDTYGYTF.

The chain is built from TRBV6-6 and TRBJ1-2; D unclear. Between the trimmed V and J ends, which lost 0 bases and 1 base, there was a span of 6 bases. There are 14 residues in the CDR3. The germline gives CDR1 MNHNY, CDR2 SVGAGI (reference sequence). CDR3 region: CASSYSRGNYGYTF. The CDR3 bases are TGTGCCAGCAGTTACTCCCGGGGTAACTATGGCTACACCTTC.

In nucleotides, the CDR3 is TGTGCCAGCAGCTTCGAGCGGGGGGTCGTTTTCTCCAATGAGCAGTTCTTC. It specifies CASSFERGVVFSNEQFF. The gene calls are TRBV5-8 and TRBJ2-1, with 9 bases identical to TRBD2. The germline V gene encodes CDR1 SGHTS and CDR2 YDEGEE. Germline trimming cut 2 bases from V and 6 bases from J; bases unmatched to any gene: 12. The CDR3 totals 17 residues.

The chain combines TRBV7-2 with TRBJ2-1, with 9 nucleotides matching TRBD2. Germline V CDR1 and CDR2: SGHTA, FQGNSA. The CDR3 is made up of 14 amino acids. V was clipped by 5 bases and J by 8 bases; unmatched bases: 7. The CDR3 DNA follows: TGTGCCAGCAGCGAAAGACTAGCGGTTGATGAGCAGTTCTTC. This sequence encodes CASSERLAVDEQFF.